This T cell receptor (beta chain) was identified during a study of blood T cell repertoires in COVID-19. TCRdb's copy holds only in-frame clones and misses some; the assay was immunoSEQ multiplex PCR. The profile shows some 220,000 clones, 75% to 90% of them singletons. Looked up from germline, CDR1 is MNHEY and CDR2 is SVGAGI. Trimming pared 9 bases from V and 3 bases from J, leaving 18 bases between. The CDR3 runs to 14 residues. The origin of this receptor is a woman in her thirties or forties with acute COVID-19. The genes are TRBV6-5 and TRBJ2-7, with D maybe TRBD2 (5 bases). Sequencing used PBMCs or T cells enriched from blood (not recorded which). CDR3 nucleotides: TGTGCCAGTTCGACGAGATCGGCGGGCTACGAGCAGTACTTC. This encodes CASSTRSAGYEQYF.